The sequence of this T cell receptor (beta chain) was determined in a study of long-term antiretroviral therapy in people with HIV. A v3.0 immunoSEQ assay was performed at survey level. Sequencing was performed with immunoSEQ multiplex PCR; in TCRdb, only in-frame clones are kept and a portion is missing. The sample has roughly 50,000 clones; around 84% are singletons. Study results and caveats: All time points showed a repertoire dominated by clones expanded before ART. Diversity increased after ART yet remained lower than in transplant donor controls. Controls had broader CDR3 length ranges than HIV repertoires did. Data on ART adherence, viral resistance or therapy changes were unavailable.

The germline CDR1 and CDR2 sequences are MGHDK and SYGVNS. The CDR3 has 16 amino acids. V shed 5 bases, J shed 1 base, and the junction held 9 bases outside the gene matches. This clone was detected only once. Its antigen is as yet unknown. The sample was unsorted PBMCs, taken 0.8 years after starting antiretroviral therapy. V and J are TRBV25-1 and TRBJ1-2, with 8 bases fitting TRBD1. This TCR was recovered from a woman between 18 and 30 years old with HIV. Here the CDR3 reads CASSKSDRGFNYGYTF. CDR3 in DNA: TGTGCCAGCAGTAAATCAGACAGGGGCTTTAACTATGGCTACACCTTC.